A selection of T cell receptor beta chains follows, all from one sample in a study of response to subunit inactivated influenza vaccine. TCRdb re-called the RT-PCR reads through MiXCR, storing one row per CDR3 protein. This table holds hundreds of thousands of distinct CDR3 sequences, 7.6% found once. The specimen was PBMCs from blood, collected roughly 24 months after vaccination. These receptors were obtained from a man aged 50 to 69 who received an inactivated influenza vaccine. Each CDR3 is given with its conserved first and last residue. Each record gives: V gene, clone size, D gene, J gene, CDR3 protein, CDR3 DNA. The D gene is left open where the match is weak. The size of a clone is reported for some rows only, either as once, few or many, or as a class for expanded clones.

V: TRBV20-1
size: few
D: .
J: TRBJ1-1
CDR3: CRARLGKNTEAFF
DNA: TGCAGGGCTAGATTGGGGAAGAACACTGAAGCTTTCTTT

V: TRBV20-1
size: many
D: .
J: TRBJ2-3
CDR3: CSPTGRTSTDTQYF
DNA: TGCAGCCCTACCGGGAGAACTAGCACAGATACGCAGTATTTT

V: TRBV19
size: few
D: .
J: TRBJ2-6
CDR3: CASKNQGANVLTF
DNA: TGTGCCAGTAAAAATCAGGGGGCCAACGTCCTGACTTTC

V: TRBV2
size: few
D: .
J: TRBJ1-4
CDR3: CASKDALSGEKLFF
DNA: TGTGCCAGCAAGGACGCGTTATCGGGTGAAAAACTGTTTTTT

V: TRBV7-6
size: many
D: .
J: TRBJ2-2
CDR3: CASSSTVNTGELFF
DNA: TGTGCCAGCAGCTCGACAGTGAACACCGGGGAGCTGTTTTTT

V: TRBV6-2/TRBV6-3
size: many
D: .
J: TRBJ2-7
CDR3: CASSYFDLGQSYEQYF
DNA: TGTGCCAGCAGTTACTTCGATTTGGGACAATCTTACGAGCAGTACTTC

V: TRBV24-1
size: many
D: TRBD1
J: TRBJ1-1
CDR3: CATSDKNRGPGTEAFF
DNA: TGTGCCACCAGTGATAAGAACAGGGGCCCAGGCACTGAAGCTTTCTTT

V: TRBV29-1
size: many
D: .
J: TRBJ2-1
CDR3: CSVEKGFGEQFF
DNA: TGCAGCGTTGAAAAGGGGTTCGGGGAGCAGTTCTTC

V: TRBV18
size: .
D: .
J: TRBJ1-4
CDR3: CASSPTGTGEKLFF
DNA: TGTGCCAGCTCACCTACCGGGACTGGGGAAAAACTGTTTTTT

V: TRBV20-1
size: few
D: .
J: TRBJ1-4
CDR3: CSARDPGGLFF
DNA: TGCAGTGCTAGAGATCCCGGTGGTCTGTTTTTT

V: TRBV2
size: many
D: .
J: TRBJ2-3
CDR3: CASSDLHSMDTQYF
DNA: TGTGCCAGCAGTGATTTACATTCGATGGATACGCAGTATTTT

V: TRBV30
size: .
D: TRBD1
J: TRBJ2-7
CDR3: CAWSVSGQLEQYF
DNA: TGTGCCTGGAGTGTTTCGGGACAGCTCGAGCAGTACTTC

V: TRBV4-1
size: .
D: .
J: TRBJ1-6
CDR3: CASSQAMGSPLHF
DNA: TGCGCCAGCAGCCAAGCCATGGGTTCACCCCTCCACTTT

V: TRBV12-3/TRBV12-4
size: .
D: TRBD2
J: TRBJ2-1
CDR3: CASSAGTSGGRGEQFF
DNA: TGTGCCAGCAGTGCCGGGACTAGCGGGGGACGGGGTGAGCAGTTCTTC

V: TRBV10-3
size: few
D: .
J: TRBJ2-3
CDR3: CAIRGSTDTQYF
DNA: TGTGCCATCAGGGGTAGCACAGATACGCAGTATTTT

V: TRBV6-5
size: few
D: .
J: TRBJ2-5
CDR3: CASSSEILVGAYQETQYF
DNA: TGTGCCAGCAGTTCCGAAATCCTGGTTGGGGCGTACCAAGAGACCCAGTACTTC

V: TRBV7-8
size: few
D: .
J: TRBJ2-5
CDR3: CASSLVGGLQETQYF
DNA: TGTGCCAGCAGCTTAGTTGGGGGTCTCCAAGAGACCCAGTACTTC

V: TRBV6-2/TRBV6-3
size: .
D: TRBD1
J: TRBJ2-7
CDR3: CASSSSQPGQGSYEQYF
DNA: TGTGCCAGCAGTTCCTCCCAGCCGGGACAGGGATCCTACGAGCAGTACTTC

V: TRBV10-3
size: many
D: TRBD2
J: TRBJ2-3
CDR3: CATQRTSGGYTDTQYF
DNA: TGTGCCACCCAGAGAACTAGCGGGGGGTACACAGATACGCAGTATTTT

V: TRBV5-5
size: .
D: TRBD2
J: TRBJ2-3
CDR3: CASSLVPSGRTDTQYF
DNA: TGTGCCAGCAGCTTGGTTCCCAGCGGGAGGACAGATACGCAGTATTTT

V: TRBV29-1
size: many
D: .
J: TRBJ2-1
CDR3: CSVEIRPRSYNEQFF
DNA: TGCAGCGTTGAAATCAGGCCTCGTTCCTACAATGAGCAGTTCTTC

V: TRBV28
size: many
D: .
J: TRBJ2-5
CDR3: CASSFDRKETQYF
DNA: TGTGCCAGCAGTTTTGACAGAAAAGAGACCCAGTACTTC

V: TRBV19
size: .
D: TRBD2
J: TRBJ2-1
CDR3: CASSITAGGETAYNEQFF
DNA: TGTGCCAGTAGTATCACCGCGGGGGGCGAAACCGCCTACAATGAGCAGTTCTTC

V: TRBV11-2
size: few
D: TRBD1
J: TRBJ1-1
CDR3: CASRTTGGSTEAFF
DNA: TGTGCCAGCAGAACGACAGGGGGGAGCACTGAAGCTTTCTTT

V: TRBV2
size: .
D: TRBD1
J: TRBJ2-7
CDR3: CASTDRGWYEQYF
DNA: TGTGCCAGCACTGACAGGGGTTGGTACGAGCAGTACTTC

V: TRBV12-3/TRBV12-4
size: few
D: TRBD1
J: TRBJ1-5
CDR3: CASSLGLTGGYNQPQHF
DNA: TGTGCCAGCAGTTTGGGATTGACAGGGGGCTACAATCAGCCCCAGCATTTT

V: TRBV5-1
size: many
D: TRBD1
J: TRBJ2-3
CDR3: CASSKGQGTDTQYF
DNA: TGCGCCAGCAGCAAAGGACAGGGAACAGATACGCAGTATTTT